Below, 27 T cell receptor beta chains from the same sample are listed, as sequenced in a study of shared clonotypes between healthy human individuals. Using immunoSEQ multiplex PCR, the repertoire was profiled, and TCRdb retains in-frame clones only, with some absent. The data show fewer than 3 million clones, approximately 90% seen once. The source material was naive CD4+ T cells from PBMCs. Subset specified: CD45RA+ positively selected. These receptors were taken from a man between 18 and 29 years old in good health. Some clones in this sample may be carry-over from other donors' samples.

The rearrangement joins TRBV5-1 to TRBJ1-2, with D possibly matching TRBD1 (5 bases). This CDR3 comprises 15 residues. Germline V CDR1 and CDR2: SGHRS, YFSETQ. The V and J ends lost 2 bases and 5 bases respectively, with 16 bases between them. The CDR3: CASSLGGAGVYGYTF. The CDR3 coding sequence is TGCGCCAGCAGCTTAGGTGGCGCGGGGGTGTATGGCTACACCTTC.

This chain connects TRBV5-1 to TRBJ2-6; tentatively, D is TRBD2 (5 bases). This CDR3 has 16 residues. Germline V CDR1 and CDR2: SGHRS, YFSETQ. Trimming stripped 5 bases from V and 0 bases from J, with 12 bases between. The CDR3 nucleotides read TGCGCCAGCAGTCCCGGGATCAACTCTGGGGCCAACGTCCTGACTTTC. Protein: CASSPGINSGANVLTF.

Written as DNA, the CDR3 is TGTGCCAGCAGCTTAGATCTCGGAGGGAGTGGTGAAAAACTGTTTTTT. It codes for CASSLDLGGSGEKLFF. This chain joins TRBV11-2 and TRBJ1-4, with D hard to call. Germline CDR1 SGHAT, CDR2 FQNNGV. CDR3 length: 16 residues. Trimming took off 0 bases at V and 7 bases at J, with 15 bases between the two ends.

The chain recombines TRBV11-2 with TRBJ1-1; tentative D call: TRBD1 (6 bases). The ends were cut back, 7 bases at V and 5 bases at J, with 17 bases in the middle. From germline, CDR1 is SGHAT and CDR2 FQNNGV. This CDR3 region has 14 residues. Here the CDR3 DNA reads TGTGCCAGCACCCGCGGGGGGCCGAGGACTGAAGCTTTCTTT. It is translated as CASTRGGPRTEAFF.

The chain combines TRBV29-1 with TRBJ2-5; TRBD1 might be the D (6 bases). The V end was cut by 5 bases, the J end by 1 base, with 11 bases between. CDR1 and CDR2 from the germline V gene are SQVTM and ANQGSEA. This CDR3 has 13 residues. The CDR3: CSVNGQIQETQYF. The DNA for the CDR3 is TGCAGCGTTAATGGACAGATCCAAGAGACCCAGTACTTC.

The rearrangement links TRBV6-1 to TRBJ1-1; a possible D gene is TRBD1 (5 bases). Trimming took 4 bases from V and 6 from J, leaving 12 bases between them. This CDR3 has 13 residues. Germline loops: CDR1 MNHNS, CDR2 SASEGT. The CDR3 here is CASSGQGLAEAFF. The CDR3 DNA reads TGTGCCAGCAGTGGGCAGGGTCTAGCTGAAGCTTTCTTT.

The V and J genes are TRBV7-8 and TRBJ1-1; TRBD1 is a possible D gene (5 bases). Trimming took 1 base from V and 7 from J, leaving 13 bases between them. The CDR3 runs to 14 residues. Germline CDR1 SGHVS, CDR2 FQNEAQ. Written as DNA, the CDR3 is TGTGCCAGCAGCTTAGGGGCGGGGCGGGGTGAAGCTTTCTTT. It translates to CASSLGAGRGEAFF. The variable domain in full, with the rest retrieved from reference TRBV7-8 and TRBJ1-1, is GAGVSQSPRYKVAKRGQDVALRCDPISGHVSLFWYQQALGQGPEFLTYFQNEAQLDKSGLPSDRFFAERPEGSVSTLKIQRTQQEDSAVYLCASSLGAGRGEAFFGQGTRLTVV.

V usage is TRBV10-1 and J usage is TRBJ2-1; 12 positions agree with TRBD2. V lost 5 bases to trimming and J lost 4 bases; unmatched junction nucleotides: 3. Germline CDR1 and CDR2: WNHNN and SYGVQD (reference sequence). The CDR3 extends over 15 amino acids. The CDR3 sequence is CASSSGLAGYNEQFF. Written as DNA, the CDR3 is TGCGCCAGCAGTTCGGGACTAGCGGGTTACAATGAGCAGTTCTTC.

The V and J genes are TRBV7-9 and TRBJ2-1; D gene ambiguous. Germline CDR1 SEHNR, CDR2 FQNEAQ (reference sequence). V gave up 0 bases and J gave up 3 bases, with 6 bases separating them. This CDR3 has 14 amino acids. CDR3 sequence reads: CASSLAANYNEQFF. CDR3 nucleotides: TGTGCCAGCAGCTTAGCTGCGAACTACAATGAGCAGTTCTTC.

There are a few counts of this clone. V gene TRBV5-4 combines with J gene TRBJ1-1; 8 positions match TRBD1. This CDR3 has 15 amino acids. Losses at the gene ends were 0 bases for V and 6 bases for J; bases not matched to a gene: 7. Germline lookup yields CDR1 SGHNT and CDR2 YYREEE (reference sequence). The CDR3 coding sequence is TGTGCCAGCAGCTTGGCTCAGGGGGCGCACCCTGAAGCTTTCTTT. Translated: CASSLAQGAHPEAFF.

This sequence joins TRBV2 and TRBJ2-1; TRBD2 agrees at 8 bases. Trimming cost V 4 bases and J 0 bases; bases outside gene matches: 14. The CDR3 spans 19 residues. Germline assignment: CDR1 SNHLY and CDR2 FYNNEI. The CDR3 loop is CASSVRQTGLDRSYNEQFF. The CDR3 nucleotides are TGTGCCAGCAGTGTCCGGCAGACGGGACTAGACCGCTCCTACAATGAGCAGTTCTTC.

The chain combines TRBV27 with TRBJ2-5; 8 bases line up with TRBD1. Germline V gives CDR1 MNHEY, CDR2 SMNVEV (reference sequence). The CDR3 totals 15 residues. After removal of 7 bases from V and 5 bases from J, the junction contained 12 bases not matched to a gene. CDR3 DNA sequence: TGTGCCAGCACCCCGGGCCGACAGGGGTGGGAGACCCAGTACTTC. Translated, it gives CASTPGRQGWETQYF.

This chain joins TRBV5-4 and TRBJ2-2, with D tentatively TRBD1 (6 bases). The V and J ends lost 4 bases and 3 bases respectively, with 10 bases between them. Germline V lookup: CDR1 SGHNT, CDR2 YYREEE (reference sequence). The CDR3 spans 14 residues. CDR3 residues: CASSVDSYTGELFF. The CDR3 bases are TGTGCCAGCAGCGTGGACAGCTACACCGGGGAGCTGTTTTTT.

The rearrangement links TRBV19 to TRBJ2-1; D not resolved. Trimming took off 3 bases at V and 9 bases at J, with 9 bases between the two ends. Germline loops: CDR1 LNHDA, CDR2 SQIVND (reference sequence). The CDR3 consists of 12 residues. The CDR3: CASSMGWGEQFF. CDR3 nucleotide sequence: TGTGCCAGTAGTATGGGGTGGGGTGAGCAGTTCTTC.

The rearrangement links TRBV18 to TRBJ2-6, with D unclear. Trimming shortened V by 3 bases and J by 4 bases, and 13 bases separated the two germline ends. Germline lookup yields CDR1 KGHSH and CDR2 LQKENI. The CDR3 contains 16 residues. Written as DNA, the CDR3 is TGTGCCAGCTCACCCCTTTCTTTTCTAGGGGCCAACGTCCTGACTTTC. This gives the protein CASSPLSFLGANVLTF.

In this sample, this clone turned up once. This sequence joins TRBV28 and TRBJ1-5, with D hard to call. This CDR3 comprises 13 residues. The germline gives CDR1 MDHEN, CDR2 SYDVKM. With 7 bases removed from V and 3 bases from J, the gap between germline ends came to 10 bases. This CDR3 is CASNRVFNQPQHF. CDR3 bases: TGTGCCAGCAATCGGGTGTTCAATCAGCCCCAGCATTTT.

Written as DNA, the CDR3 is TGTGCCAGCGGCGGCACGGGACAGCTGCTCACTGGCTACACCTTC. This sequence encodes CASGGTGQLLTGYTF. This sequence joins TRBV18 and TRBJ1-2; 7 bases are shared with TRBD1. Trimming cost V 8 bases and J 7 bases; bases outside gene matches: 16. The CDR3 contains 15 residues. Germline V gives CDR1 KGHSH, CDR2 LQKENI.

This clone was seen a single time. This chain uses TRBV7-8 with TRBJ1-4; possible D gene TRBD1, 6 bases. The CDR3 sequence is 14 residues long. Per germline, CDR1 SGHVS and CDR2 FQNEAQ. The V end was cut by 0 bases, the J end by 7 bases, with 9 bases between. CDR3 protein: CASSLAGGSEKLFF. The DNA for the CDR3 is TGTGCCAGCAGCTTAGCGGGGGGCTCTGAAAAACTGTTTTTT.

This clone appeared a single time. The V call is TRBV5-6, the J call TRBJ1-3, with D perhaps matching TRBD1 (6 bases). Trimming stripped 1 base from V and 0 bases from J, with 8 bases between. This CDR3 contains 15 residues. The germline CDR1 and CDR2 sequences are SGHDT and YYEEEE. CDR3 sequence (DNA): TGTGCCAGCAGCTTGAGGGGGAGCTCTGGAAACACCATATATTTT. Translated: CASSLRGSSGNTIYF.

The V call is TRBV7-2, the J call TRBJ1-2, with a weak D call TRBD1 (6 bases). Deletions cut 5 bases from V and 7 bases from J, with 11 bases between. The germline gives CDR1 SGHTA, CDR2 FQGNSA. The CDR3 covers 12 residues. As DNA, the CDR3 is TGTGCCAGCAGCCCCACAGGGAGTGGCTACACCTTC. This sequence encodes CASSPTGSGYTF.

V is TRBV7-3 and J is TRBJ1-4; possible D gene TRBD1, 5 bases. V lost 0 bases to trimming and J lost 0 bases, with 5 bases between them. Germline assignment: CDR1 SGHTA and CDR2 FQGTGA. The CDR3 consists of 15 residues. This CDR3 is CASSLTRATNEKLFF. In DNA, the CDR3 is TGTGCCAGCAGCTTAACCAGGGCAACTAATGAAAAACTGTTTTTT.

This chain joins TRBV19 and TRBJ2-7; D might be TRBD2 (6 bases). V dropped 3 bases and J dropped 7 bases, with 16 bases sitting between them. Germline V lookup: CDR1 LNHDA, CDR2 SQIVND (reference sequence). This CDR3 has 14 amino acids. The CDR3 loop is CASSISALRGEQYF. The CDR3 coding sequence is TGTGCCAGTAGTATTTCTGCCCTGCGGGGAGAGCAGTACTTC.

V and J are TRBV9 and TRBJ2-2; possibly TRBD2 for D (7 bases). This CDR3 is 18 amino acids long. Trimming removed 0 bases from V and 3 bases from J, with 18 bases in between. The V gene's germline CDR1 is SGDLS and CDR2 YYNGEE. The CDR3 bases are TGTGCCAGCAGCGTAGCACCTCTGGGGGGGCTCGACACCGGGGAGCTGTTTTTT. Residues: CASSVAPLGGLDTGELFF.

The J gene is TRBJ2-7, the V gene TRBV5-8; 7 bases match TRBD2. CDR1 and CDR2 from the germline V gene are SGHTS and YDEGEE. V shed 4 bases, J shed 4 bases, and the junction held 14 bases outside the gene matches. This CDR3 has 16 amino acids. The CDR3 DNA reads TGTGCCAGCAGCCTTCTCCCGGGGGGTTCTTCGTACGAGCAGTACTTC. Residues: CASSLLPGGSSYEQYF.

This clone appeared a single time. The V gene is TRBV28, the J gene TRBJ2-1, with 9 bases that match TRBD2. CDR1 MDHEN and CDR2 SYDVKM come from the germline V gene. With 7 bases clipped from V and 15 bases from J, the junction kept 13 bases outside the gene matches. The CDR3 sequence is 13 residues long. Written as DNA, the CDR3 is TGTGCCAGCACTTCCCCTAGCGGGGTAAGGCTGTTCTTC. Translating it yields CASTSPSGVRLFF.

V usage is TRBV5-4 and J usage is TRBJ2-5, with TRBD2 identical over 11 bases. There are 15 residues in the CDR3. Germline CDR1 SGHNT, CDR2 YYREEE (reference sequence). V shed 3 bases, J shed 4 bases, and the junction held 5 bases outside the gene matches. CDR3 in amino acids: CASSSLAGAGETQYF. The CDR3 DNA reads TGTGCCAGCAGCTCACTAGCGGGAGCAGGAGAGACCCAGTACTTC. Variable domain in full (rest from reference TRBV5-4 and TRBJ2-5): ETGVTQSPTHLIKTRGQQVTLRCSSQSGHNTVSWYQQALGQGPQFIFQYYREEENGRGNFPPRFSGLQFPNYSSELNVNALELDDSALYLCASSSLAGAGETQYFGPGTRLLVL.

V usage is TRBV7-8 and J usage is TRBJ1-1, with 8 bases lining up with TRBD1. V lost 5 bases to trimming and J lost 4 bases; unmatched junction nucleotides: 9. The germline V gene has CDR1 SGHVS and CDR2 FQNEAQ. CDR3 length: 15 amino acids. The CDR3 region is CASSQEGQGVTEAFF. The CDR3 DNA is TGTGCCAGCAGCCAGGAAGGACAGGGAGTCACTGAAGCTTTCTTT.